This entry concerns a single T cell receptor beta chain. Its antigen is unidentified. The repertoire was sequenced with immunoSEQ multiplex PCR; TCRdb's copy has only in-frame clones and lacks some. The sample includes 2,100,000 or so clones, approximately 95% seen only once; the top ten take roughly 0.13%. The record originates from a study of shared clonotypes between healthy human individuals. Across the whole study: Researchers assigned three CD4 naive, three CD4 memory, two CD8 naive and one CD8 memory plate to each donor.

Study outcomes and limitations: There were few donors, and this limited the genetic and exposure-history diversity represented. Sequencing depth was predicted to influence how clonotypes are shared among donors. Estimated clonotype richness was generally higher in naive than memory subsets.

Germline V gene lookup returns CDR1 SGHTA and CDR2 FQGNSA. The CDR3 consists of 12 residues. The V end lost 5 bases, the J end lost 7 bases, and 6 bases lay between the germline ends. The sequenced material came from naive CD4+ T cells sorted from blood. Subset defined: CD45RA+ positively selected. V is TRBV7-2 and J is TRBJ1-6, with unresolved D. The TCR comes from a man between 18 and 29 years old in good health. CDR3 sequence reads: CASSAVNSPLHF. CDR3 DNA sequence: TGTGCCAGCAGCGCAGTCAATTCACCCCTCCACTTT.